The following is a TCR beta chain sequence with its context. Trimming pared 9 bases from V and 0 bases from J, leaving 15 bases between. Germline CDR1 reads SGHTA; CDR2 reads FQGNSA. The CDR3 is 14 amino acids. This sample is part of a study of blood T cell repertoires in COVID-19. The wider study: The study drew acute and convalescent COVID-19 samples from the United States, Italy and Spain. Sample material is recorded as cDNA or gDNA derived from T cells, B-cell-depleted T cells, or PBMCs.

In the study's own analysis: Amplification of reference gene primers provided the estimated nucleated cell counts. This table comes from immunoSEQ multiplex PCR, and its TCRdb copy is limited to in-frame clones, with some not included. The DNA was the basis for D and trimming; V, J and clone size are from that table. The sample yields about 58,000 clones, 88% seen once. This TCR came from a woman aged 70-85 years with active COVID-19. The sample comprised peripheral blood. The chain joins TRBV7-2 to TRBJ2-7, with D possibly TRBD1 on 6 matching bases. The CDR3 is CASLRDTNSYEQYF. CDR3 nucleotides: TGTGCCAGTCTCCGGGACACTAACTCCTACGAGCAGTACTTC.